This T cell receptor (beta chain) was documented in a study of cytomegalovirus exposure and HLA in healthy donors. This clone was seen a single time. Antigen: not known. Primers included in the PCR were 60 Vbeta and 13 Jbeta primers. The method was immunoSEQ multiplex PCR; TCRdb's version includes in-frame clones alone and lacks a portion of them. The profile shows more than 65,000 clones, 60% to 80% of them singletons. Study findings and constraints: Under in vitro conditions, three CMV-associated chains were confirmed as specific for CMV antigens. In a later analysis, productive TCRs from donors in an Asian-associated ancestry cluster reportedly carried fewer N-insertions than the cohort mean. It was only CMV serostatus that was available as immune exposure information.

The CDR3 totals 15 residues. Germline trimming cut 0 bases from V and 8 bases from J; bases unmatched to any gene: 6. Germline CDR1 and CDR2: SGDLS and YYNGEE. The sequence derives from a woman aged 40 to 49 in good health and CMV-seropositive. The V and J genes are TRBV9 and TRBJ2-1; 9 bases line up with TRBD1. Sequencing was carried out using PBMCs. For the CDR3, the DNA is TGTGCCAGCAGCGTAGGTCCGGGACAGGGCTATGAGCAGTTCTTC. Protein: CASSVGPGQGYEQFF.